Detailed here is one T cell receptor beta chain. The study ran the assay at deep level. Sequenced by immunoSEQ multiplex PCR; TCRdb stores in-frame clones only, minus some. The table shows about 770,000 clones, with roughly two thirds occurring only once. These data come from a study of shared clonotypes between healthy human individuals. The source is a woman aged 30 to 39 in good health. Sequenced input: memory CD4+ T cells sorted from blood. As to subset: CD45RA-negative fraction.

CDR3 sequence: CASSGEQSYEQYF. In DNA form, the CDR3 reads TGTGCCAGCAGCGGGGAACAGAGCTACGAGCAGTACTTC. The chain is built from TRBV7-9 and TRBJ2-7; no clear D. This CDR3 has 13 residues. Germline values: CDR1 SEHNR, CDR2 FQNEAQ (reference sequence). V dropped 5 bases and J dropped 3 bases, with 11 bases sitting between them.